This T cell receptor (beta chain) was sequenced for a study of T cells in localized non-small cell lung cancer. Study observations and caveats: Researchers found a median around 59 of the top 100 tumor clones in adjacent lung. Exceeding tumor, uninvolved adjacent lung had the highest T cell clonality. Sequencing was restricted to one tumor region; therefore, heterogeneity remains possible.

TCRdb's table, derived via immunoSEQ multiplex PCR, lists solely in-frame clones and lacks some. The sample lists some 19,000 clones, about 89% seen once, with roughly 3.9% in the top ten. Only a few counts were recorded for this clone. The antigen is unknown. The CDR3 is made up of 11 amino acids. In germline, CDR1 is DFQATT, CDR2 SNEGSKA (reference sequence). V lost 1 base and J lost 6, with 7 bases in between. The TCR originated in a male donor aged 60 or over with stage I squamous cell lung carcinoma. The V call is TRBV20-1, the J call TRBJ2-7; unclear D gene. This specimen consisted of peripheral blood, obtained before any cancer treatment. CDR3 coding DNA: TGCAGTGCTAGAGGACCCCTCGAGCAGTACTTC. Its protein is CSARGPLEQYF.